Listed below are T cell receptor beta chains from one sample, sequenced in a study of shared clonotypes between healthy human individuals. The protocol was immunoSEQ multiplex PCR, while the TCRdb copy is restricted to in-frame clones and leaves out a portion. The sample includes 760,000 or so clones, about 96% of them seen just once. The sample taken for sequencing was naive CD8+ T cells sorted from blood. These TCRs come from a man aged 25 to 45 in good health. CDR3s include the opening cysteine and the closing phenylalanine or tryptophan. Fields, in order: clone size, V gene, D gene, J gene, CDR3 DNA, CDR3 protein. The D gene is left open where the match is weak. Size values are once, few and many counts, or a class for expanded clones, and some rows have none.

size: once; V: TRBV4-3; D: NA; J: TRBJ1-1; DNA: TGCGCCAGCAGCCAAGTCAATGTATTACGCGGGGAGACTGAAGCTTTCTTT; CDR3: CASSQVNVLRGETEAFF
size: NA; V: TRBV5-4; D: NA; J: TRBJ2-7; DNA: TGTGCCAGCAGCTTCCAAATGACTAGATACGAGCAGTACTTC; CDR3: CASSFQMTRYEQYF
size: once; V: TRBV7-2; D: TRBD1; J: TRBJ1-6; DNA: TGTGCCAGCAGCTTACTCGACAGGGTTAATTCACCCCTCCACTTT; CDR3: CASSLLDRVNSPLHF
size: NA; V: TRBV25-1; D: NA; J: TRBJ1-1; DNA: TGTGCCAGCATCCAGGGTGTCGGAGATGCTTTCTTT; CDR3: CASIQGVGDAFF
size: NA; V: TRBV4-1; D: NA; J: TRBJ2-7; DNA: TGCGCCAGCAGCCCCACCGCGGTTTCCTACGAGCAGTACTTC; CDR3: CASSPTAVSYEQYF
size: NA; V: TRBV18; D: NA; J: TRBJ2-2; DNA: TGTGCCAGCTCACCACACACGGGCTTAATGGAGCTGTTTTTT; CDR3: CASSPHTGLMELFF
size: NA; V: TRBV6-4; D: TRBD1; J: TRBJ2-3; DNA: TGTGCCAGCAGTGACTCAGGGGCAGGGGGAGATACGCAGTATTTT; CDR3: CASSDSGAGGDTQYF
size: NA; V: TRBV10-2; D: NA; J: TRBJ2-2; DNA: TGCGCCAGCAAAGGGGCTGCGAACACCGGGGAGCTGTTTTTT; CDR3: CASKGAANTGELFF
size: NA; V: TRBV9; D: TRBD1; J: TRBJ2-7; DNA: TGTGCCAGCAGCGGGGCCACCGGGACAGGGGCCTACGAGCAGTACTTC; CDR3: CASSGATGTGAYEQYF
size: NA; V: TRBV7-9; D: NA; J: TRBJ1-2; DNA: TGTGCCAGCAGCTCTCCAGGGGTATTGAGCTATGGCTACACCTTC; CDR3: CASSSPGVLSYGYTF